This T cell receptor (beta chain) was profiled in a study of vaccination and CD4 T cells after COVID-19. The Oncomine TCR Beta short-read assay generated sequence data from the DNA of cultured CD4+ T cells. TCRdb recomputed calls from the PCR reads with MiXCR, one row per CDR3 protein. The repertoire holds roughly 12,000 distinct CDR3 sequences, with around four fifths as singletons. CDR3 length: 17 residues. Trimming removed 0 bases at V and 0 bases at J, with 16 bases between. Per the germline V gene, CDR1 is DFQATT and CDR2 is SNEGSKA (reference sequence). Noted treatment: approximately nine-day PBMC culture with coronavirus spike peptide pools or control peptides (ViraFEST assay). Worth noting for this clonotype: Its antigen is undetermined.

The sequencing used CD4+ T cells from blood, cultured in vitro, collected after SARS-CoV-2 vaccination. The receptor comes from a human donor who received a COVID-19 vaccine. V is TRBV20-1 and J is TRBJ2-3; possibly TRBD1 or TRBD2 for D (5 bases each). CDR3 amino acids: CSARDVQGDTSTDTQYF. DNA of the CDR3: TGCAGTGCTAGAGATGTCCAGGGAGATACTAGCACAGATACGCAGTATTTT.